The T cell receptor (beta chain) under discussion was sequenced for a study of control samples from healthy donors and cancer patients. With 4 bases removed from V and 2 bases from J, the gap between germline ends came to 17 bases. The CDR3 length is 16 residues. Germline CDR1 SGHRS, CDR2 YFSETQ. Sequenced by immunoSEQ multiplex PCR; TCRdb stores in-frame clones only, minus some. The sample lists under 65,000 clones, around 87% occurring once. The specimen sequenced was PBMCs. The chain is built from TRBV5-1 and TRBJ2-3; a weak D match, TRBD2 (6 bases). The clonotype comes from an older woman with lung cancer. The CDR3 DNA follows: TGCGCCAGCAGCGGCTATACGGGGGACCTCACAGATACGCAGTATTTT. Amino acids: CASSGYTGDLTDTQYF.